Below are 20 T cell receptor beta chains sequenced from a single sample in a study of T cells in Graves' hyperthyroidism and ophthalmopathy. The source material, RNA transcripts, was used to amplify TCR beta CDR3 regions. TCR CDR3 underwent first-round RT-PCR with the HTBI primer set. TCRdb analysed the multiplex PCR reads with MiXCR anew, one entry per CDR3 protein. This sample has roughly 500,000 distinct CDR3 sequences; around a quarter occur once, and the top ten carry around 10%. Sequenced: blood. The origin of the receptors is a woman between 25 and 40 years old with Graves' ophthalmopathy.

This clonotype occurred many times. The V and J genes are TRBV30 and TRBJ2-2; a possible D gene is TRBD2 (5 bases). V shed 3 bases and J shed 6 bases, with 8 bases lying between them. Germline-derived CDR1 and CDR2 are GTSNPN and SVGIG (reference sequence). This CDR3 has 12 amino acids. The CDR3 sequence: CAWRMEAGELFF. CDR3 nucleotides: TGTGCCTGGAGAATGGAGGCCGGGGAGCTGTTTTTT.

The rearrangement joins TRBV12-3 or TRBV12-4 to TRBJ1-1, with D unclear. V was cut by 0 bases and J by 8 bases, with 7 bases left in between. The CDR3 length is 12 residues. CDR3 amino acids: CASSLASIEAFF. The CDR3 DNA is TGTGCCAGCAGTTTAGCTTCGATCGAAGCTTTCTTT.

Of note for this clonotype: Since a much larger clone is just one base distant, this may be a read error. J is TRBJ1-3 and V is TRBV2; TRBD1 matches at 9 bases. CDR3 size: 17 residues. The germline CDR1 and CDR2 sequences are SNHLY and FYNNEI. V lost 2 bases to trimming and J lost 2 bases; unmatched junction nucleotides: 7. CDR3 coding DNA: TGTGCCAGCAGTGAATCGTTTGGGGACAGGGCTGGAAACACCATATATTTT. Protein product: CASSESFGDRAGNTIYF.

This clonotype came up many times. The rearrangement joins TRBV30 to TRBJ1-3, with D hard to call. Germline lookup yields CDR1 GTSNPN and CDR2 SVGIG (reference sequence). Trimming removed 0 bases from V and 4 bases from J, with 10 bases in between. The CDR3 is 14 amino acids. The CDR3 sequence is CAWSVGGSGNTIYF. CDR3 DNA: TGTGCCTGGAGTGTTGGCGGGTCCGGAAACACCATATATTTT.

This clonotype was observed many times. As DNA, the CDR3 is TGTGCCAGCAGCCGTTTAGCAGGGGACACTGAAGCTTTCTTT. Translating it yields CASSRLAGDTEAFF. This chain links TRBV6-1 with TRBJ1-1, with TRBD1 as a possible D gene (6 bases). V dropped 6 bases and J dropped 3 bases, with 14 bases sitting between them. The CDR3 has 14 amino acids. The V gene's germline CDR1 is MNHNS and CDR2 SASEGT.

This clonotype appeared many times. The rearrangement uses TRBV5-5 and TRBJ1-5, with 8 positions matching TRBD1. The trim removed 3 bases at V and 6 bases at J, leaving 5 bases unmatched. The CDR3 covers 14 residues. Germline CDR1 is SGHKS and CDR2 is YYEKEE (reference sequence). CDR3 protein: CASSWTGPAQPQHF. The CDR3, as DNA: TGTGCCAGCAGCTGGACAGGGCCAGCTCAGCCCCAGCATTTT.

The CDR3 coding sequence is TGTGCCTGTATTCAGGGGGTGGTGGAAGCTTTCTTT. It is translated as CACIQGVVEAFF. The chain carries TRBV30 and TRBJ1-1, with 7 bases lining up with TRBD1. With V trimmed by 6 bases and J by 8 bases, 9 bases remained unmatched. Germline CDR1 reads GTSNPN; CDR2 reads SVGIG (reference sequence). This CDR3 has 12 residues.

The sample holds many counts of this clonotype. V gene TRBV6-2 or TRBV6-3 combines with J gene TRBJ2-5; no clear D gene. The CDR3 has 12 residues. V lost 2 bases to trimming and J lost 4 bases, with 5 bases between them. Germline CDR1 and CDR2: MNHEY and SVGEGT. The CDR3 here is CASSYRPETQYF. CDR3 nucleotide sequence: TGTGCCAGCAGTTACCGTCCAGAGACCCAGTACTTC.

This clonotype has only a few counts. The chain links TRBV20-1 to TRBJ2-7; 7 bases match TRBD1. Germline trimming cut 0 bases from V and 4 bases from J; bases unmatched to any gene: 9. Germline-derived CDR1 and CDR2 are DFQATT and SNEGSKA (reference sequence). The CDR3 is 15 residues long. As DNA, the CDR3 is TGCAGTGCTAGAGAGAACAGGGGAAGTTTTTACGAGCAGTACTTC. Amino acid sequence: CSARENRGSFYEQYF.

This rearrangement joins TRBV27 to TRBJ2-2, with TRBD1 identical over 7 bases. V was pared by 4 bases and J by 6 bases, with 5 bases of the junction left unmatched. Germline loops: CDR1 MNHEY, CDR2 SMNVEV (reference sequence). The CDR3 length is 14 residues. In nucleotides, the CDR3 is TGTGCCAGCAGTTCCAACAGGGGCTCCGGGGAGCTGTTTTTT. Protein sequence: CASSSNRGSGELFF.

Only a few counts were recorded for this clonotype. V usage is TRBV6-5 and J usage is TRBJ1-1; D is unresolved. Trimming removed 3 bases from V and 7 bases from J, with 6 bases in between. The CDR3 spans 11 residues. From germline, CDR1 is MNHEY and CDR2 SVGAGI. CDR3 DNA sequence: TGTGCCAGCAGTTATAGGATTGAAGCTTTCTTT. Residues: CASSYRIEAFF.

In this sample, this clonotype turned up many times. The chain is built from TRBV4-2 and TRBJ2-5; weak D call: TRBD2 (6 bases). Deletions cut 1 base from V and 3 bases from J, with 21 bases between. Germline CDR1 is LGHNA and CDR2 is YNFKEQ. CDR3 length: 18 residues. The CDR3 bases are TGTGCCAGCAGCCAAGGAGTCTCCCCCGCGGGGAATAAAGAGACCCAGTACTTC. Translated: CASSQGVSPAGNKETQYF.

The chain employs TRBV19 and TRBJ1-1; D remains unclear. This CDR3 is built from 13 residues. Germline V gene lookup returns CDR1 LNHDA and CDR2 SQIVND (reference sequence). Trimming pared 3 bases from V and 6 bases from J, leaving 11 bases between. CDR3 bases: TGTGCCAGTAGTATCGCCGGAGACGCTGAAGCTTTCTTT. This translates into CASSIAGDAEAFF.

This clonotype showed up many times. This chain links TRBV6-4 with TRBJ2-7; 12 bases fit TRBD1. The CDR3 is 18 amino acids. V dropped 6 bases and J dropped 3; count of bases not matched to a gene: 15. CDR1 is MRHNA and CDR2 is SNTAGT in the germline V gene. In DNA form, the CDR3 reads TGTGCCAGCAGGATGAGGGGACAGGGGGCGTCGGAGCTCTACGAGCAGTACTTC. Translated, it gives CASRMRGQGASELYEQYF.

This clonotype was observed a few times. The chain uses TRBV14 and TRBJ2-7; D might be TRBD1 (6 bases). Trimming took off 7 bases at V and 3 bases at J, with 22 bases between the two ends. Germline V gives CDR1 SGHDN, CDR2 FVKESK. This CDR3 region has 16 residues. The CDR3 loop reads CASTLMWTEDIYEQYF. The CDR3 DNA reads as TGTGCCAGCACCCTGATGTGGACAGAGGACATCTACGAGCAGTACTTC.

At least ten counts were recorded for this clonotype. In nucleotides, the CDR3 is TGTGCCAGCAGTTCGAACCTCAGGGTCACCAACACCGGGGAGCTGTTTTTT. This encodes CASSSNLRVTNTGELFF. The chain couples TRBV12-3 or TRBV12-4 to TRBJ2-2, with D maybe TRBD1 (5 bases). V was pared by 4 bases and J by 2 bases, with 17 bases between. The CDR3 runs 17 residues.

This clonotype showed up many times. The DNA of the CDR3 is TGTGCCAGCAGTTACGGGTCGAACACTGAAGCTTTCTTT. Translated: CASSYGSNTEAFF. The rearrangement links TRBV6-2 or TRBV6-3 to TRBJ1-1; no reliable D call. This CDR3 spans 13 amino acids. The V end was cut by 2 bases, the J end by 1 base, with 5 bases between. From germline, CDR1 is MNHEY and CDR2 SVGEGT.

Ten or more counts support this clonotype. This chain uses TRBV5-1 with TRBJ2-7; D uncertain. This CDR3 region has 12 residues. Trimming stripped 2 bases from V and 2 bases from J, with 5 bases between. Germline V gene lookup returns CDR1 SGHRS and CDR2 YFSETQ. The CDR3 loop is CASSLTTYEQYF. In DNA form, the CDR3 reads TGCGCCAGCAGCTTAACGACCTACGAGCAGTACTTC.

This chain connects TRBV19 to TRBJ1-2; D gene unclear. V was shortened by 3 bases and J by 6 bases, with 17 bases between the two germline ends. Germline-derived CDR1 and CDR2 are LNHDA and SQIVND (reference sequence). This CDR3 is built from 15 residues. CDR3 sequence (DNA): TGTGCCAGTAGTATCGGTTTCCAGGCGTCTGATGGCTACACCTTC. It specifies CASSIGFQASDGYTF.

The chain has TRBV12-3 or TRBV12-4 and TRBJ1-5; D is uncertain. This CDR3 has 13 residues. The germline V and J ends were trimmed by 3 bases and 6 bases, with 9 bases remaining between them. CDR3 nucleotides: TGTGCCAGCAGTTTGGCTATCCGTCAGCCCCAGCATTTT. This translates into CASSLAIRQPQHF.